This TCR beta chain came from a study of blood T cell repertoires in COVID-19. At the level of the study: Specimens from acute and convalescent COVID-19 originated in the United States, Italy and Spain. From T cells, B-cell-depleted T cells, or PBMCs came the material, which was cDNA or gDNA.

V was clipped by 7 bases and J by 7 bases, with 19 bases between them. This CDR3 is 14 amino acids long. CDR1 MNHEY and CDR2 SVGAGI come from the germline V gene. How the authors handled the data: Amplifying reference gene primers gave estimates of nucleated cell counts. The table came from immunoSEQ multiplex PCR; TCRdb's copy has only in-frame clones and leaves some out. The D gene and trimming were derived from the DNA, and the V and J assignments and clone size from that table. The data contain 110,000 to 150,000 clones, over 80% of them singletons. The sample comprised peripheral blood. The TCR comes from a woman older than 75 with acute or convalescent COVID-19. V and J are TRBV6-5 and TRBJ1-2; maybe TRBD1 (5 bases). CDR3 sequence (DNA): TGTGCCAGCACCGGGGGGACCGGGATATTTGGCTACACCTTC. It specifies CASTGGTGIFGYTF.